This section outlines one T cell receptor (beta chain) sequence together with its context. The CDR3 spans 15 residues. Trimming took off 0 bases at V and 0 bases at J, with 8 bases between the two ends. Germline V gene lookup returns CDR1 SGHRS and CDR2 YFSETQ. This specimen comes from a study of T cell changes during pregnancy in multiple sclerosis. Some clones are missing from TCRdb's copy, which holds only in-frame ones; the method was immunoSEQ multiplex PCR. This sample has around 100,000 clones, with around 92% found just once. This clonotype was sampled from a female donor with multiple sclerosis, enrolled in a pregnancy study. This sample comprised peripheral blood, obtained in the second trimester of pregnancy. This chain links TRBV5-1 with TRBJ2-3; D is ambiguous. In nucleotides, the CDR3 is TGCGCCAGCAGCTTGGACTCAACTAGCACAGATACGCAGTATTTT. This gives the protein CASSLDSTSTDTQYF.